A single T cell receptor beta chain is shown here with its context. Its antigen is still unknown. Per-base qualities were not stored, and no clone one base away is much larger. Per the publication, the time point label means: week 11, during vaccination. A 20-mer mutant IDH1 peptide at 300 micrograms in Montanide made up each vaccine dose, which was injected subcutaneously together with topical imiquimod. All donors had newly diagnosed IDH1-mutant astrocytomas of WHO grade 3 or 4 that showed loss of nuclear ATRX. The samples were drawn from NOA16, a multicentre, single-arm, open-label phase I trial in Germany that tested a mutant IDH1 peptide vaccine in humans for the first time. The DNeasy Blood and Tissue Kit was used to extract genomic DNA from EDTA blood for TCRB sequencing. V and J lose 3 bases and 6 bases, and a span of 8 bases separates them. For CDR1 and CDR2, the germline V gene lists ENHRY and SYGVKD. The CDR3, cysteine through phenylalanine, is 12 amino acids long. The read is trimmed to its CDR3 DNA, 36 bases read in frame from base 1.

This sample stems from a study of a mutant IDH1 vaccine in newly diagnosed glioma (dated by TCRdb to the early 2020s). Broadly, across the study: Eight vaccinations were administered to patients in weeks 1, 3, 5, 7, 11, 15, 19 and 23, corresponding to visits V03 through V10. Of the roughly 32 patients who were treated, around 62% were male and roughly 38% were female, and the mean age was around 40 years. Before enrollment, most patients had been given radiochemotherapy with temozolomide as standard therapy, while the rest had received either radiotherapy alone or temozolomide alone. For exploratory analyses, longitudinal TCRB deep sequencing was carried out in roughly 23 treated patients wherever samples were available. Peripheral blood was drawn at six visits: V03 (baseline), V05, V07, V10, V12 and V13. Vaccination started 4-6 weeks after radiotherapy alone, or was given together with temozolomide cycles in the groups whose treatment included chemotherapy. The full study reports these points: Immune responses induced by the vaccine were seen in approximately 93% of patients across multiple MHC alleles. It was noted by the authors that analyses of patient blood samples could not be reproduced owing to sample limitations. Selection of PBMC samples for TCRB deep sequencing was based on availability. No apparent relationship was observed between pseudoprogression and alterations in the top peripheral T cell clonotypes detected by TCRB sequencing.

Libraries were made using the immunoSEQ multiplex PCR assay. Rearranged TCR beta chain sequences were amplified with the hsTCRB Kit following the manufacturer's protocol. An Illumina MiSeq was used to sequence the TCRB libraries. The published analysis was carried out like this. The proprietary platform of the kit vendor was used for demultiplexing, trimming and gene mapping. TCRdb provides this immuneACCESS table in a form limited to in-frame rearrangements. Some clones are lacking; in checked studies, under half of them reflect an unresolved V gene, and why the rest are absent is not known. V, J and clone size are those of that table, while D and trimming were read from the DNA. Present in this sample are tens of thousands of clones, about 80% of which were seen just once. Together, the top ten hold approximately 6% of the sample.

The sequence is built from TRBV10-3 and TRBJ1-2, with no reliable assignment of the D segment. The input for sequencing was PBMCs, taken from a glioma patient whose treatment included an IDH1 peptide vaccine. This TCR derives from a man between 45 and 60 years old with glioma. The CDR3 has the sequence CAISDVAHGYTF. The DNA reads as follows: TGTGCCATCAGTGACGTAGCTCATGGCTACACCTTC.